A single sample gave rise to the 13 T cell receptor beta chains below, sequenced in a study of CXCR3-negative and CXCR3-positive naive CD8 T cells. Whole-study results and caveats: The study found more hydrophobic TRB CDR3s in CXCR3-positive naive cells than in CXCR3-negative naive cells.

The TRB cDNA libraries were prepared by 5' RACE with UMI labels. TCRdb reanalyzed the 5' RACE reads, giving one entry per CDR3 protein sequence and no DNA. The repertoire table contains about 140,000 distinct CDR3 sequences. These receptors' targets are unknown. Input material: naive CXCR3+ CD8+ T cells from blood. Subset: CD45RO-CCR7+CD27+CD95- naive CD8+ T cells expressing CXCR3 (TNR3+). The receptor source for this set is a human donor in good health. Some clones in this sample may be carry-over from other donors' samples.

The V and J genes are TRBV10-3 and TRBJ2-7; the D gene TCRdb calls, TRBD2, cannot be checked with no DNA. CDR3 length equals 16 residues. Germline V gene sequence: CDR1 ENHRY, CDR2 SYGVKD. The CDR3 loop reads CATGTSGGFSSYEQYF.

The chain is built from TRBV7-3 and TRBJ2-7; there is no DNA to check the TCRdb D call of TRBD1. Germline V CDR1 and CDR2: SGHTA, FQGTGA. The length of the CDR3 is 13 residues. CDR3 loop: CASSPPDSYEQYF.

This chain connects TRBV6-5 to TRBJ2-7; TCRdb lists TRBD1, though no DNA is available to test this call. Germline CDR1 and CDR2: MNHEY and SVGAGI. The CDR3 totals 15 residues. CDR3: CASSYEQGNTYEQYF.

This chain uses TRBV7-9 with TRBJ2-1; TCRdb names TRBD2, which stays unverified in the absence of DNA. Germline assignment: CDR1 SEHNR and CDR2 FQNEAQ (reference sequence). CDR3 length equals 15 residues. CDR3 protein: CASSIGGRIYNEQFF.

The J gene is TRBJ1-1, the V gene TRBV27; TCRdb reports TRBD1, a call that lacks DNA to check it against. This CDR3 is built from 13 residues. The germline CDR1 and CDR2 sequences are MNHEY and SMNVEV (reference sequence). This CDR3 reads CASSLDSLSEAFF.

The J gene is TRBJ2-5, the V gene TRBV29-1; TCRdb reports TRBD2, a call that lacks DNA to check it against. The CDR3 extends over 12 amino acids. The germline V gene has CDR1 SQVTM and CDR2 ANQGSEA. The CDR3 region is CSIEGLEETQYF.

The chain employs TRBV9 and TRBJ1-1; the TRBD1 assignment by TCRdb is unverifiable without DNA. Germline V lookup: CDR1 SGDLS, CDR2 YYNGEE. The CDR3 loop spans 14 amino acids. Here the CDR3 reads CASSVGNLNTEAFF. Using reference TRBV9 and TRBJ1-1 for the parts outside the CDR3, the full variable domain is DSGVTQTPKHLITATGQRVTLRCSPRSGDLSVYWYQQSLDQGLQFLIQYYNGEERAKGNILERFSAQQFPDLHSELNLSSLELGDSALYFCASSVGNLNTEAFFGQGTRLTVV.

The V gene is TRBV20-1, the J gene TRBJ1-2; TCRdb indicates TRBD1, and absent DNA this call remains unverified. Per the germline V gene, CDR1 is DFQATT and CDR2 is SNEGSKA (reference sequence). The CDR3 extends over 15 amino acids. The CDR3: CSVSRPGTDHGGYTF.

The chain is built from TRBV4-3 and TRBJ2-1; no DNA is available, so the TRBD2 call from TCRdb remains unchecked. CDR1 and CDR2 from the germline V gene are LGHNA and YSLEER. The CDR3 is 15 residues long. The CDR3 protein is CASSQIAGGLNEQFF.

The chain links TRBV20-1 to TRBJ2-1; TCRdb's assignment of TRBD1 cannot be checked, as there is no DNA. Germline V gene sequence: CDR1 DFQATT, CDR2 SNEGSKA (reference sequence). The CDR3 spans 14 residues. The chain's CDR3 is CSAISRVTYNEQFF.

The chain links TRBV7-2 to TRBJ1-2. Per germline, CDR1 SGHTA and CDR2 FQGNSA. This CDR3 is 14 amino acids long. CDR3 region: CASSYRVGDYGYTF.

The chain has TRBV14 and TRBJ2-2. The CDR3 sequence is 15 residues long. The germline CDR1 and CDR2 sequences are SGHDN and FVKESK. The CDR3 loop is CASSQVLYSTGELFF.

The V and J genes are TRBV29-1 and TRBJ1-2; TCRdb picks TRBD1, but there is no DNA to check that call. The length of the CDR3 is 17 residues. Germline V gives CDR1 SQVTM, CDR2 ANQGSEA. The CDR3 loop is CSVEDRTGTDPNYGYTF.